Following are 27 T cell receptor beta chains from one sample sequenced in a study of cytomegalovirus exposure and HLA in healthy donors. Researchers ran the PCR with 60 Vbeta and 13 Jbeta primers. Sequencing was performed with immunoSEQ multiplex PCR; in TCRdb, only in-frame clones are kept and a portion is missing. The sample lists tens of thousands of clones, 60% to 80% seen once, with approximately 22% in the top ten. Sequenced input: PBMCs. Source of these receptors: a woman between 35 and 50 years old in good health and CMV-seropositive.

This sequence joins TRBV25-1 and TRBJ1-1; TRBD1 matches 12 bases. Germline CDR1 reads MGHDK; CDR2 reads SYGVNS. The V segment lost 2 bases and the J segment 9 bases; nucleotides outside the gene matches: 1. This CDR3 contains 13 residues. DNA for the CDR3: TGTGCCAGCAGTGAAGGGGACAGGGGGCAAGCTTTCTTT. Protein sequence: CASSEGDRGQAFF.

Comments on this clone: The same CDR3 is also encoded by other DNA sequences in this sample. The chain combines TRBV5-1 with TRBJ2-1; 8 positions match TRBD2. V gave up 0 bases and J gave up 5 bases; unmatched junction bases: 7. CDR1 is SGHRS, CDR2 YFSETQ, per germline. There are 16 residues in the CDR3. The CDR3 region has the DNA TGCGCCAGCAGCTTGGAACTAGCGGCGATGAACAATGAGCAGTTCTTC. Encoded protein: CASSLELAAMNNEQFF.

The chain has TRBV5-6 and TRBJ1-5; no clear D gene. The CDR3 length is 17 residues. The V gene lost 0 bases and the J gene lost 0 bases, with 13 bases spanning the gap. Germline loops: CDR1 SGHDT, CDR2 YYEEEE. The CDR3 nucleotides are TGTGCCAGCAGCTTGGGCGAGACACGTTATAGCAATCAGCCCCAGCATTTT. As protein: CASSLGETRYSNQPQHF.

The J gene is TRBJ2-2, the V gene TRBV5-1, with 12 bases matching TRBD2. This CDR3 has 16 amino acids. Germline trimming cut 4 bases from V and 3 bases from J; bases unmatched to any gene: 4. Germline V CDR1 and CDR2: SGHRS, YFSETQ. This chain's CDR3 is CASSVASGGDTGELFF. The CDR3 DNA reads as TGCGCCAGCAGCGTGGCTAGCGGGGGGGACACCGGGGAGCTGTTTTTT.

CDR3 bases: TGCAGCGCCGAGACAGGGGTCAATGGCTACACCTTC. Its translation: CSAETGVNGYTF. This chain links TRBV29-1 with TRBJ1-2, with 8 bases matching TRBD1. After removal of 7 bases from V and 6 bases from J, the junction contained 7 bases not matched to a gene. This CDR3 has 12 amino acids. Germline V CDR1 and CDR2: SQVTM, ANQGSEA.

The chain recombines TRBV7-6 with TRBJ1-5; D possibly corresponds to TRBD1 (5 bases). Germline assignment: CDR1 SGHVS and CDR2 FNYEAQ. The CDR3 extends over 13 amino acids. V lost 3 bases and J 5 bases, leaving 8 bases between the germline ends. The CDR3 spells CASSFRADQPQHF. In DNA, the CDR3 is TGTGCCAGCAGCTTCAGGGCGGATCAGCCCCAGCATTTT.

The sample holds one count of this clone. The rearrangement uses TRBV6-6 and TRBJ1-1; D call uncertain. The CDR3 is made up of 14 amino acids. Trimming cost V 0 bases and J 2 bases, with 7 bases left between them. CDR1 and CDR2 from the germline V gene are MNHNY and SVGAGI (reference sequence). The CDR3 sequence: CASSYSRANTEAFF. The DNA of the CDR3 is TGTGCCAGCAGTTACTCGCGGGCCAACACTGAAGCTTTCTTT.

V usage is TRBV6-1 and J usage is TRBJ2-3; 11 nucleotides line up with TRBD1. This CDR3 is 16 amino acids long. V was pared by 3 bases and J by 5 bases, with 7 bases of the junction left unmatched. Germline V gene sequence: CDR1 MNHNS, CDR2 SASEGT. The CDR3 sequence: CASSEAPGQGGDTQYF. The CDR3 DNA sequence: TGTGCCAGCAGTGAGGCCCCGGGACAGGGGGGAGATACGCAGTATTTT.

This chain links TRBV2 with TRBJ1-2, with a possible D match to TRBD1 (5 bases). The V and J ends lost 3 bases and 2 bases respectively, with 10 bases between them. The CDR3 totals 14 residues. Germline assignment: CDR1 SNHLY and CDR2 FYNNEI. The CDR3 nucleotides read TGTGCCAGCAGTGATGACAGAGCCAACTATGGCTACACCTTC. Translation gives CASSDDRANYGYTF.

The chain combines TRBV18 with TRBJ2-7; 8 nucleotides line up with TRBD1. The CDR3 is 15 residues long. Germline loops: CDR1 KGHSH, CDR2 LQKENI. J lost 7 bases, V lost 8 bases, and 16 bases had no gene match. For the CDR3, the DNA is TGTGCCAGCAGTCTGGCAGGGGGCCCTACGAGGGAGCAGTACTTC. It yields the protein CASSLAGGPTREQYF.

The chain is built from TRBV18 and TRBJ1-5; D not certain. CDR3 size: 14 residues. Germline lookup yields CDR1 KGHSH and CDR2 LQKENI. V lost 3 bases to trimming and J lost 4 bases, with 10 bases between them. CDR3 bases: TGTGCCAGCTCACCCCTGGGCCCAAATCAGCCCCAGCATTTT. The encoded protein is CASSPLGPNQPQHF. Filled out from reference TRBV18 and TRBJ1-5, the complete variable domain reads NAGVMQNPRHLVRRRGQEARLRCSPMKGHSHVYWYRQLPEEGLKFMVYLQKENIIDESGMPKERFSAEFPKEGPSILRIQQVVRGDSAAYFCASSPLGPNQPQHFGDGTRLSIL.

V usage is TRBV4-3 and J usage is TRBJ2-7; possibly TRBD2 for D (6 bases). Trimming stripped 1 base from V and 5 bases from J, with 15 bases between. Germline CDR1 is LGHNA and CDR2 is YSLEER. CDR3 length: 15 residues. The CDR3: CASSQGVGGVDEQYF. The CDR3 DNA sequence: TGCGCCAGCAGCCAAGGGGTGGGCGGGGTTGACGAGCAGTACTTC.

V is TRBV19 and J is TRBJ2-1; 12 bases match TRBD2. V trimming: 7 bases; J trimming: 0 bases; junction bases outside the gene matches: 16. The CDR3 is 20 residues long. Germline values: CDR1 LNHDA, CDR2 SQIVND (reference sequence). The CDR3 DNA is TGTGCCAGTACCCGCCGAGGACTAGCGGGGACTCTAAGCTCCTACAATGAGCAGTTCTTC. Its protein is CASTRRGLAGTLSSYNEQFF.

The V and J genes are TRBV5-6 and TRBJ1-3, with D perhaps matching TRBD1 (6 bases). CDR3 size: 16 residues. Germline values: CDR1 SGHDT, CDR2 YYEEEE. The germline V and J ends were trimmed by 4 bases and 4 bases, with 18 bases remaining between them. CDR3: CASSPSGGRVGNTIYF. The CDR3 region has the DNA TGTGCCAGCAGCCCGAGCGGGGGCAGGGTCGGAAACACCATATATTTT.

This rearrangement joins TRBV7-9 to TRBJ2-1; D may be TRBD2 (5 bases). The CDR3 consists of 11 residues. CDR1 and CDR2 from the germline V gene are SEHNR and FQNEAQ (reference sequence). V was trimmed by 4 bases and J by 10 bases, leaving 8 bases between them. The CDR3 coding sequence is TGTGCCAGCAGCTCAGAGCGGGAGCAGTTCTTC. It codes for CASSSEREQFF.

The gene calls are TRBV7-2 and TRBJ1-1, with 9 bases aligning to TRBD1. Germline lookup yields CDR1 SGHTA and CDR2 FQGNSA. V lost 6 bases, J lost 3 bases, and 5 bases stayed unmatched. The CDR3 spans 14 residues. CDR3: CASRAGTGYTEAFF. The CDR3 nucleotides read TGTGCCAGCAGAGCCGGGACAGGGTACACTGAAGCTTTCTTT. The full variable domain, rest sourced from reference TRBV7-2 and TRBJ1-1, is GAGVSQSPSNKVTEKGKDVELRCDPISGHTALYWYRQSLGQGLEFLIYFQGNSAPDKSGLPSDRFSAERTGGSVSTLTIQRTQQEDSAVYLCASRAGTGYTEAFFGQGTRLTVV.

This rearrangement joins TRBV29-1 to TRBJ2-1, with TRBD2 matching over 10 bases. Unmatched junction bases numbered 7, after V lost 7 bases and J lost 4 bases. This CDR3 region has 14 residues. CDR1 and CDR2 from the germline V gene are SQVTM and ANQGSEA. Here the CDR3 reads CSGRRTSGYNEQFF. The CDR3 DNA follows: TGCAGCGGTAGGCGGACTAGCGGTTACAATGAGCAGTTCTTC.

This chain connects TRBV30 to TRBJ1-1; D is uncertain. CDR1 is GTSNPN, CDR2 SVGIG, per germline (reference sequence). The ends were cut back, 5 bases at V and 6 bases at J, with 28 bases in the middle. The CDR3 length is 17 residues. DNA of the CDR3: TGTGCCTGGCGGATCCTCGGGTATGAGTTGGTGACCGCTGAAGCTTTCTTT. It encodes CAWRILGYELVTAEAFF.

V usage is TRBV7-8 and J usage is TRBJ1-2, with 9 bases fitting TRBD1. This CDR3 has 15 amino acids. Germline values: CDR1 SGHVS, CDR2 FQNEAQ. V shed 5 bases and J 3 bases; nucleotides not matched to a gene: 7. The DNA for the CDR3 is TGTGCCAGCAGCCCCCGGGACAGGGTGGACTATGGCTACACCTTC. It is translated as CASSPRDRVDYGYTF.

This clone occurred a few times. This sequence joins TRBV5-1 and TRBJ2-7; 7 bases agree with TRBD1. J gave up 4 bases and V 4 bases, and 11 bases lay outside the gene matches. The CDR3 is 15 residues long. The germline gives CDR1 SGHRS, CDR2 YFSETQ. CDR3 protein: CASSDRQGWAYEQYF. For the CDR3, the DNA is TGCGCCAGCAGCGACAGACAGGGATGGGCATACGAGCAGTACTTC.

The rearrangement links TRBV6-5 to TRBJ1-2; D unclear. Trimming removed 6 bases at V and 3 bases at J, with 8 bases between. The CDR3 consists of 12 residues. Per the germline V gene, CDR1 is MNHEY and CDR2 is SVGAGI. The CDR3 loop reads CASRAFYYGYTF. The CDR3 DNA follows: TGTGCCAGCAGGGCCTTTTACTATGGCTACACCTTC.

The rearrangement links TRBV5-1 to TRBJ2-5; 8 bases match TRBD1. V lost 2 bases, J lost 3 bases, and 9 bases stayed unmatched. This CDR3 has 16 residues. From germline, CDR1 is SGHRS and CDR2 YFSETQ. CDR3: CASSFLTSTGEETQYF. For the CDR3, the DNA is TGCGCCAGCAGCTTTCTAACCTCGACAGGGGAAGAGACCCAGTACTTC.

V usage is TRBV25-1 and J usage is TRBJ2-1, with 10 bases aligning to TRBD2. V lost 4 bases and J lost 4; bases outside the gene matches: 7. This CDR3 has 16 amino acids. Looked up from germline, CDR1 is MGHDK and CDR2 is SYGVNS. CDR3 region: CASSGERGGLYNEQFF. As DNA, the CDR3 is TGTGCCAGCAGTGGAGAGCGGGGGGGCCTATACAATGAGCAGTTCTTC.

This chain uses TRBV5-1 with TRBJ2-7; D might be TRBD1 (6 bases). Germline V gene lookup returns CDR1 SGHRS and CDR2 YFSETQ. Deletions cut 3 bases from V and 3 bases from J, with 16 bases between. The CDR3 is 15 amino acids. The CDR3 loop reads CASSWGAGDLYEQYF. The CDR3, as DNA: TGCGCCAGCAGCTGGGGTGCAGGGGACCTCTACGAGCAGTACTTC.

The V call is TRBV9, the J call TRBJ1-4; the match to TRBD1 covers 7 bases. V lost 0 bases to trimming and J lost 2 bases; unmatched junction nucleotides: 4. This CDR3 is built from 16 residues. Germline V CDR1 and CDR2: SGDLS, YYNGEE. CDR3 loop: CASSVGPGQTNEKLFF. In nucleotides, the CDR3 is TGTGCCAGCAGCGTAGGACCGGGACAGACTAATGAAAAACTGTTTTTT.

The J gene is TRBJ1-5, the V gene TRBV19, with TRBD1 matching 8 bases. Germline values: CDR1 LNHDA, CDR2 SQIVND (reference sequence). The trim removed 5 bases at V and 5 bases at J, leaving 8 bases unmatched. The CDR3 is 15 amino acids. The CDR3 loop reads CASSYRTGSDQPQHF. As DNA, the CDR3 is TGTGCCAGTAGTTACCGGACAGGGAGCGATCAGCCCCAGCATTTT.

This rearrangement joins TRBV27 to TRBJ1-1; D possibly corresponds to TRBD1 (6 bases). CDR3 size: 15 residues. CDR1 and CDR2 from the germline V gene are MNHEY and SMNVEV (reference sequence). V was cut by 5 bases and J by 0 bases, with 13 bases left in between. CDR3 amino acids: CASSADSTLNTEAFF. In nucleotides, the CDR3 is TGTGCCAGCAGTGCGGACAGCACCTTGAACACTGAAGCTTTCTTT.